Reported below is one T cell receptor beta chain. What it recognizes is unknown. The data stem from a study of T cell responses to AZD1222 COVID-19 vaccine. Study-wide findings and caveats: Without day 14 samples, only post-peak T cell repertoires were studied. Spike-specific TCR breadth and depth went up after people got two AZD1222 doses. Vaccine-related CD4 TCRs covered spike, predominating at 160-218 and 743-854.

This CDR3 contains 15 residues. Germline V gene sequence: CDR1 MDHEN, CDR2 SYDVKM. The V and J ends lost 6 bases and 2 bases respectively, with 14 bases between them. Clones were sequenced by immunoSEQ multiplex PCR, and TCRdb holds only the in-frame ones, with some missing. The table records roughly 120,000 clones, more than 70% of them present only once. The chain recombines TRBV28 with TRBJ2-1; D might be TRBD1 (5 bases). This receptor was taken from an adult who received the AZD1222 COVID-19 vaccine. The source material was peripheral blood, sampled 28 days after the second AZD1222 dose. CDR3 sequence: CASRHVQGPYNEQFF. Here the CDR3 DNA reads TGTGCCAGCAGACACGTGCAGGGCCCCTACAATGAGCAGTTCTTC.